The source of this TCR beta chain is a study of early T cells in non-severe SARS-CoV-2 infection. Turning to the study itself: Sequenced material consisted of bulk RNA (from unsorted whole blood), and chains were unpaired.

Germline V gene data show CDR1 as MDHEN and CDR2 as SYDVKM. With 6 bases clipped from V and 3 bases from J, the junction kept 8 bases outside the gene matches. CDR3 length: 14 amino acids. This clonotype has a handful of counts. Its cognate antigen is unknown. Study-wide results and limits: Database matching using VDJdb favored anti-spike CD8 responses, with private and CD4 specificities left missing.

Individual cDNA molecules were tagged with unique molecular identifiers. TCRdb re-called the 5' RACE reads with MiXCR, one entry per CDR3 protein. The data contain about 49,000 distinct CDR3 sequences, 12% of them seen just once; the ten biggest clones take up 8.5% to 10%. The sequence was collected from an adult who was a healthcare worker with PCR-confirmed SARS-CoV-2 infection or an uninfected control (not recorded which). The chain links TRBV28 to TRBJ2-7; TRBD1 matches 7 bases. Material: whole blood. The CDR3 sequence: CASRPLDRVYEQYF. The CDR3 region has the DNA TGTGCCAGCAGACCTCTTGACAGGGTCTACGAGCAGTACTTC.